Presented here are 27 T cell receptor beta chains from one specimen sequenced in a study of CXCR3-negative and CXCR3-positive naive CD8 T cells. General study points: TRB CDR3 hydrophobicity was greater in CXCR3-positive naive cells than in CXCR3-negative naive cells.

UMI-labeled 5' RACE yielded the TRB cDNA libraries. Using the 5' RACE reads, TCRdb records one entry per CDR3 protein without DNA. The sample table includes 130,000 or so distinct CDR3 sequences. Their antigens remain unidentified. Sequenced input: naive CXCR3+ CD8+ T cells from blood. Specified subset: CD45RO-CCR7+CD27+CD95- naive CD8+ T cells expressing CXCR3 (TNR3+). All receptors come from a human donor in good health. Some clones in this sample may be carry-over from other donors' samples.

The rearrangement uses TRBV25-1 and TRBJ2-4; no DNA is available, so the TRBD1 call from TCRdb remains unchecked. Germline V lookup: CDR1 MGHDK, CDR2 SYGVNS. The CDR3 covers 17 residues. Here the CDR3 reads CASSGRDSIFGWHIQYF.

The V and J genes are TRBV7-3 and TRBJ2-1. The CDR3 has 12 residues. Germline V CDR1 and CDR2: SGHTA, FQGTGA. The CDR3: CASSLYGYEQFF.

The chain employs TRBV6-2 or TRBV6-3 and TRBJ2-2. Germline V gene sequence: CDR1 MNHEY, CDR2 SVGEGT. This CDR3 comprises 14 residues. This CDR3 reads CASSYGWETGELFF.

The rearrangement uses TRBV2 and TRBJ2-7; TCRdb reports TRBD2, a call that lacks DNA to check it against. The CDR3 consists of 19 residues. Germline V CDR1 and CDR2: SNHLY, FYNNEI. The CDR3 spells CASSDHRNPTGRLAYEQYF.

The rearrangement uses TRBV29-1 and TRBJ2-3; TCRdb outputs TRBD2, but without DNA this stays unchecked. There are 15 residues in the CDR3. The V gene's germline CDR1 is SQVTM and CDR2 ANQGSEA. CDR3 in amino acids: CSVEAGTSESDTQYF.

J is TRBJ2-7 and V is TRBV27. There are 13 residues in the CDR3. Germline V gives CDR1 MNHEY, CDR2 SMNVEV (reference sequence). The CDR3 loop is CASSLSRPYEQYF.

The V call is TRBV7-7, the J call TRBJ2-1; lacking DNA, the TRBD1 call made by TCRdb goes unchecked. The germline V gene has CDR1 SSHAT and CDR2 FNYEAQ (reference sequence). The CDR3 has 13 residues. The CDR3 loop reads CASSYQGQSEQLF.

The V call is TRBV28, the J call TRBJ1-1; TCRdb's D call, TRBD1, is unchecked because there is no DNA. The CDR3 spans 15 residues. Looked up from germline, CDR1 is MDHEN and CDR2 is SYDVKM. This CDR3 is CASTYVGTGRPEAFF.

V is TRBV20-1 and J is TRBJ2-7; TCRdb indicates TRBD1, and absent DNA this call remains unverified. This CDR3 region has 13 residues. Germline CDR1 DFQATT, CDR2 SNEGSKA (reference sequence). Here the CDR3 reads CSVPTGQHYEQYF.

V and J are TRBV28 and TRBJ2-1; lacking DNA, the TRBD1 call made by TCRdb goes unchecked. Germline loops: CDR1 MDHEN, CDR2 SYDVKM. The CDR3 runs to 15 residues. CDR3 amino acids: CASSISARTYNEQFF.

The chain uses TRBV28 and TRBJ2-1; the TRBD1 assignment by TCRdb is unverifiable without DNA. The CDR3 totals 14 residues. From germline, CDR1 is MDHEN and CDR2 SYDVKM. The CDR3 here is CASIPDRGKFEQFF.

The V call is TRBV4-1, the J call TRBJ2-7; TCRdb's D gene call, TRBD1, goes unchecked for lack of DNA. Looked up from germline, CDR1 is MGHRA and CDR2 is YSYEKL. This CDR3 is 13 amino acids long. CDR3 protein: CASSPGGFYEQYF.

The chain couples TRBV5-1 to TRBJ1-1; TCRdb picks TRBD1, but there is no DNA to check that call. The V gene's germline CDR1 is SGHRS and CDR2 YFSETQ. The CDR3 is 14 residues long. CDR3 in amino acids: CASTEGTGNTEAFF.

The gene calls are TRBV11-2 and TRBJ2-7; the D gene TCRdb calls, TRBD2, cannot be checked with no DNA. CDR1 is SGHAT, CDR2 FQNNGV, per germline. The CDR3 extends over 16 amino acids. CDR3 in amino acids: CASSVFPSGATYEQYF.

The V gene is TRBV5-6, the J gene TRBJ2-7; TCRdb reports TRBD1, a call that lacks DNA to check it against. Germline CDR1 reads SGHDT; CDR2 reads YYEEEE. The CDR3 length is 16 residues. CDR3 protein: CASSLGGLRDTGEQYF.

The rearrangement links TRBV7-9 to TRBJ2-1; TCRdb calls TRBD1, which cannot be checked without DNA. This CDR3 spans 13 amino acids. CDR1 and CDR2 from the germline V gene are SEHNR and FQNEAQ (reference sequence). This CDR3 is CASSADISRGEFF.

The V call is TRBV4-3, the J call TRBJ1-1; checking the TCRdb D call of TRBD1 is not possible without DNA. This CDR3 is 14 amino acids long. The V gene's germline CDR1 is LGHNA and CDR2 YSLEER. CDR3 loop: CAVRADREGTEAFF.

CDR3 loop: CASSQESAGHGYTF. J is TRBJ1-2 and V is TRBV14. The V gene's germline CDR1 is SGHDN and CDR2 FVKESK. This CDR3 contains 14 residues.

The V call is TRBV28, the J call TRBJ1-2; the D gene TCRdb calls, TRBD1, cannot be checked with no DNA. Germline V gene data show CDR1 as MDHEN and CDR2 as SYDVKM. The CDR3 is made up of 14 amino acids. Here the CDR3 reads CASSLLGSGGGYTF.

The chain has TRBV20-1 and TRBJ2-7; the TCRdb D gene call, TRBD2, has no DNA to confirm it. The CDR3 has 16 amino acids. The germline gives CDR1 DFQATT, CDR2 SNEGSKA (reference sequence). The CDR3 loop reads CSARDKSEGVNGEQYF.

The J gene is TRBJ1-4, the V gene TRBV12-3 or TRBV12-4; no DNA is available, so the TRBD1 call from TCRdb remains unchecked. This CDR3 is 14 amino acids long. The CDR3 sequence is CASSLNRAGEKLFF.

The chain joins TRBV7-9 to TRBJ2-2; the D call of TRBD1 rests on TCRdb alone, since no DNA is present to check it. CDR3 length equals 16 residues. Germline CDR1 SEHNR, CDR2 FQNEAQ (reference sequence). The CDR3: CASSSTAPTRPEELFF.

The chain joins TRBV7-9 to TRBJ2-7; TCRdb's D call, TRBD1, is unchecked because there is no DNA. CDR1 and CDR2 from the germline V gene are SEHNR and FQNEAQ (reference sequence). The CDR3 extends over 14 amino acids. The CDR3 protein is CASRLGTGNYEQYF.

CDR3: CASSQEGGGARMNTEAFF. The genes are TRBV4-1 and TRBJ1-1. Germline CDR1 MGHRA, CDR2 YSYEKL. There are 18 residues in the CDR3.

The chain has TRBV29-1 and TRBJ2-2; TCRdb indicates TRBD2, and absent DNA this call remains unverified. The CDR3 runs to 16 residues. The germline CDR1 and CDR2 sequences are SQVTM and ANQGSEA. This CDR3 is CSVPTSGRENTGELFF.

This chain uses TRBV7-9 with TRBJ2-5; TCRdb designates TRBD2, a call that cannot be tested without DNA. This CDR3 has 16 residues. Per the germline V gene, CDR1 is SEHNR and CDR2 is FQNEAQ (reference sequence). This CDR3 is CASSDVTPGLAGGEYF.

The chain joins TRBV30 to TRBJ2-7; TCRdb's D call of TRBD1 is untestable without DNA. The CDR3 loop spans 15 amino acids. Germline loops: CDR1 GTSNPN, CDR2 SVGIG (reference sequence). CDR3 sequence: CAWSVLGEVFHEQYF. Combining the CDR3 with reference TRBV30 and TRBJ2-7 gives the whole variable domain SQTIHQWPATLVQPVGSPLSLECTVEGTSNPNLYWYRQAAGRGLQLLFYSVGIGQISSEVPQNLSASRPQDRQFILSSKKLLLSDSGFYLCAWSVLGEVFHEQYFGPGTRLTVT.